The 3 T cell receptor beta chains reported below all come from one sample, sequenced in a study of vaccination and CD4 T cells after COVID-19. Sequencing of the DNA from cultured CD4+ T cells was carried out with the Oncomine TCR Beta short-read assay. TCRdb fed the PCR reads into MiXCR, producing one record per CDR3 protein. Found here are about 10,000 distinct CDR3 sequences, approximately 30% of them singletons; the top ten hold over 12%. Treatment reported: roughly nine-day PBMC culture with coronavirus spike peptide pools or control peptides (ViraFEST assay). These receptors lack a known antigen. Sequenced here: CD4+ T cells from blood, cultured in vitro, sampled after SARS-CoV-2 vaccination. All receptors derive from a human donor who had recovered from COVID-19.

The chain has TRBV7-2 and TRBJ1-6; no reliable D call. Looked up from germline, CDR1 is SGHTA and CDR2 is FQGNSA. This CDR3 spans 14 amino acids. The V and J ends lost 1 base and 10 bases respectively, with 11 bases between them. The chain's CDR3 is CASSLGGYSSPLHF. The CDR3 DNA follows: TGTGCCAGCAGCTTAGGAGGGTACAGCTCACCCCTCCACTTT. The full variable domain, its missing parts supplied by reference TRBV7-2 and TRBJ1-6, is GAGVSQSPSNKVTEKGKDVELRCDPISGHTALYWYRQSLGQGLEFLIYFQGNSAPDKSGLPSDRFSAERTGGSVSTLTIQRTQQEDSAVYLCASSLGGYSSPLHFGNGTRLTVT.

The sample holds a few counts of this clonotype. The chain carries TRBV19 and TRBJ1-5; no clear D. V was cut by 6 bases and J by 7 bases, with 19 bases left in between. There are 15 residues in the CDR3. Germline CDR1 LNHDA, CDR2 SQIVND (reference sequence). CDR3 sequence (DNA): TGTGCCAGTAGCCCGGCTGGTGTGTCGGGACAGCCCCAGCATTTT. This codes for CASSPAGVSGQPQHF.

V usage is TRBV11-2 and J usage is TRBJ2-6; D possibly corresponds to TRBD1 (5 bases). From germline, CDR1 is SGHAT and CDR2 FQNNGV. The V gene lost 2 bases and the J gene lost 3 bases, with 23 bases spanning the gap. CDR3 length: 20 residues. CDR3 sequence (DNA): TGTGCCAGCAGCTTAATTTGGGGCAGGCAGATTTTTGGTGGGGCCAACGTCCTGACTTTC. Translated: CASSLIWGRQIFGGANVLTF.